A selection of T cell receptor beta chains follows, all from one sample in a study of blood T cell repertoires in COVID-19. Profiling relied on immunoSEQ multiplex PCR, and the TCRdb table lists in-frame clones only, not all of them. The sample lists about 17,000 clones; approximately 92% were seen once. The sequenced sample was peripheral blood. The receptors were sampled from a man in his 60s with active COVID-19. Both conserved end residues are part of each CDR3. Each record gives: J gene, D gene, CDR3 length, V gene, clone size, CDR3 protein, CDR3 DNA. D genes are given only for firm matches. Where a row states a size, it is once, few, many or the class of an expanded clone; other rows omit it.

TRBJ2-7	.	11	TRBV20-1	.	CSARGPYEQYF	TGCAGTGCTAGGGGGCCCTACGAGCAGTACTTC
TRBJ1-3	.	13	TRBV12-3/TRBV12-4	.	CASSPGLRNTIYF	TGTGCCAGCAGTCCGGGTCTCCGAAACACCATATATTTT
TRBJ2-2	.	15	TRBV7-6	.	CASSLAVRSTGELFF	TGTGCCAGCAGCTTAGCGGTACGGAGCACCGGGGAGCTGTTTTTT
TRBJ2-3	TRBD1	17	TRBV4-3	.	CASSQDVPGGKGDTQYF	TGCGCCAGCAGCCAAGATGTACCAGGGGGCAAGGGAGATACGCAGTATTTT
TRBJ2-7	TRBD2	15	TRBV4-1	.	CASSARTSGDYEQYF	TGCGCCAGCAGCGCCAGGACTAGCGGGGACTACGAGCAGTACTTC
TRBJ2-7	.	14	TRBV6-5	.	CASSYTLGGYEQYF	TGTGCCAGCAGTTACACCCTCGGGGGCTACGAGCAGTACTTC
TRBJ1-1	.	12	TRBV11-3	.	CAGRTVNTEAFF	TGTGCCGGCCGAACAGTGAACACTGAAGCTTTCTTT
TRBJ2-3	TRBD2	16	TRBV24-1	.	CATSDPSAGGTDTQYF	TGTGCCACCAGTGATCCTTCTGCGGGGGGCACAGATACGCAGTATTTT
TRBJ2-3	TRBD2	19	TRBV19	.	CASSTDGLAGALKADTQYF	TGTGCCAGTAGTACCGACGGACTAGCGGGGGCCCTAAAGGCAGATACGCAGTATTTT
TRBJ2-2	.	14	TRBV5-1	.	CASNTGMRAGELFF	TGCGCCAGCAATACGGGAATGAGAGCCGGGGAGCTGTTTTTT
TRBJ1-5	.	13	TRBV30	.	CAWSVSENQPQHF	TGTGCCTGGAGTGTATCGGAGAATCAGCCCCAGCATTTT
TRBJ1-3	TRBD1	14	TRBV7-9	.	CASGRDSRGNTIYF	TGTGCCAGCGGCCGGGACAGTAGAGGAAACACCATATATTTT
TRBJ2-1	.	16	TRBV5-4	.	CASSFVGPEEGYEQFF	TGTGCCAGCAGCTTTGTAGGGCCCGAGGAGGGGTATGAGCAGTTCTTC
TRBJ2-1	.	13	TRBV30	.	CAWTPIAFDEQFF	TGTGCCTGGACCCCGATAGCCTTCGATGAGCAGTTCTTC
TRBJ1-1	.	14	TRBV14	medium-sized	CASSQEWGRAEAFF	TGTGCCAGCAGCCAAGAATGGGGGAGGGCTGAAGCTTTCTTT
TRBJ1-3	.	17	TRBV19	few	CASSIALWGRAGNTIYF	TGTGCCAGTAGTATAGCCCTATGGGGGCGCGCTGGAAACACCATATATTTT
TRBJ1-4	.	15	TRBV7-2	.	CASSFGQTTNEKLFF	TGTGCCAGCAGCTTTGGACAGACAACTAATGAAAAACTGTTTTTT
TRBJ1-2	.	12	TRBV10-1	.	CASSPGGVGLHF	TGCGCCAGCAGTCCGGGGGGGGTAGGGCTCCACTTC
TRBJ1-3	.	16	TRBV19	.	CASSIDTAASGNTIYF	TGTGCCAGTAGTATAGACACAGCTGCCTCTGGAAACACCATATATTTT
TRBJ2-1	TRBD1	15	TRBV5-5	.	CASSPQGASYNEQFF	TGTGCCAGCAGCCCGCAGGGGGCATCCTACAATGAGCAGTTCTTC
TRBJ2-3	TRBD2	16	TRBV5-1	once	CASTESAGGPSDTQYF	TGCGCCAGCACAGAATCAGCGGGGGGGCCCTCAGATACGCAGTATTTT
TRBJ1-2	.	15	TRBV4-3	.	CASSQDQGFDYGYTF	TGCGCCAGCAGCCAAGATCAGGGGTTCGACTATGGCTACACCTTC
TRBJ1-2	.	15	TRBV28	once	CASSSSGSPRHGYTF	.
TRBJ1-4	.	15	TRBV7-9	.	CASSQEGGWKEKLFF	TGTGCCAGCAGCCAAGAAGGGGGATGGAAGGAAAAACTGTTTTTT
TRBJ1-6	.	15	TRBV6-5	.	CASSNGGASVSPLHF	TGTGCCAGCAGCAACGGGGGGGCGTCAGTTTCACCCCTCCACTTT
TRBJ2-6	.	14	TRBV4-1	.	CASSRLQGANVLTF	TGCGCCAGCAGCCGACTTCAAGGGGCCAACGTCCTGACTTTC
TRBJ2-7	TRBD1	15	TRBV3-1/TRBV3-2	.	CASSQVWTGSYEQYF	TGTGCCAGCAGCCAAGTGTGGACAGGGTCCTACGAGCAGTACTTC
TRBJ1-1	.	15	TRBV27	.	CASSLRLRGNTEAFF	TGTGCCAGCAGTCTTCGCCTTAGGGGGAACACTGAAGCTTTCTTT
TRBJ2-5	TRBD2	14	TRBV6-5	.	CASRPSGGSETQYF	TGTGCCAGCAGGCCTAGCGGGGGGAGTGAGACCCAGTACTTC
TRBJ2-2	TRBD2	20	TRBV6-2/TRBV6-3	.	CASSSSETSGGASRTGELFF	TGTGCCAGCAGTTCCTCCGAGACTAGCGGGGGGGCTTCACGAACCGGGGAGCTGTTTTTT
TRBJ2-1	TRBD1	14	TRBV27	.	CASSDRGPYNEQFF	TGTGCCAGCAGCGACAGGGGACCCTACAATGAGCAGTTCTTC